This entry describes one T cell receptor (beta chain). Its antigen is still unknown. This CDR3 contains 15 residues. TCRdb analysed the 5' RACE reads with MiXCR anew, one entry per CDR3 protein. The sample carries 340,000 or so distinct CDR3 sequences, approximately 15% recorded once. This sample is part of a study of CD8 T cells in ankylosing spondylitis. General study results and limits: What appeared characteristic of ankylosing spondylitis blood was a TCR beta motif of eight highly homologous variants. Past research had described some motif variants in reactive arthritis synovial fluid and blood.

The chain recombines TRBV21-1 with TRBJ1-4; the table gives TRBD1 as D, unverified against the DNA. TRBV21-1 is a recognized pseudogene. This receptor was obtained from a male donor with ankylosing spondylitis or in good health (not recorded which). Material for sequencing was blood, either unsorted or a sorted T cell fraction (not recorded which). The chain's CDR3 is CASSKVRGDVWKLFF. The CDR3 DNA reads as TGTGCCAGCAGCAAAGTACGGGGGGACGTGTGGAAACTGTTTTTT.